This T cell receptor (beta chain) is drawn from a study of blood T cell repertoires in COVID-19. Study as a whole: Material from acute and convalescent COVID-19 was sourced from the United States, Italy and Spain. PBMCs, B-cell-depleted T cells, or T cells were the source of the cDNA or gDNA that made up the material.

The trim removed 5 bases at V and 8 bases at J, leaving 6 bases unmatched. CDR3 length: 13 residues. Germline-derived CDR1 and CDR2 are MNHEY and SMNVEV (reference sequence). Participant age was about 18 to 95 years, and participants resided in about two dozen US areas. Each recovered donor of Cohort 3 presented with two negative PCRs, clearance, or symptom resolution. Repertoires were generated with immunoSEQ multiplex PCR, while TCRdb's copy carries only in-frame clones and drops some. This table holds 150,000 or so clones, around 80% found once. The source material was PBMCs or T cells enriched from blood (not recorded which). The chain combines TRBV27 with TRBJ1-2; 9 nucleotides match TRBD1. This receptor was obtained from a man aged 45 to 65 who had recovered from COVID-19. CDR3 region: CASSTQGAGGYTF. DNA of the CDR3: TGTGCCAGCAGTACACAGGGGGCGGGAGGCTACACCTTC.